This TCR beta chain was sequenced during a study of blood T cell repertoires in COVID-19. Produced via immunoSEQ multiplex PCR; TCRdb's table is partial and in-frame only. The profile shows over 95,000 clones, around 88% of them singletons. V was trimmed by 5 bases and J by 7 bases, leaving 11 bases between them. Per the germline V gene, CDR1 is MNHEY and CDR2 is SVGEGT. The CDR3 sequence is 12 residues long. This clone was counted a few times. This chain connects TRBV6-2 or TRBV6-3 to TRBJ1-1; possible D gene TRBD1, 5 bases. The sample comprised peripheral blood. The origin of this receptor is a human donor with acute or convalescent COVID-19. The donor label of this sample is uncertain. The CDR3 DNA is TGTGCCAGCAGTCGGGGGACCATTGAAGCTTTCTTT. Translated, it gives CASSRGTIEAFF.